The clone carrying this T cell receptor (beta chain) turned up a few times. Its antigen remains unknown. These data come from a study of cytomegalovirus exposure and HLA in healthy donors. V lost 11 bases and J 0 bases, leaving 14 bases between the germline ends. The CDR3 runs to 14 residues. CDR1 and CDR2 (germline): WNHNN, SYGVQD (reference sequence). General study results and limits: Most TCRs appeared rarely, but some public TCRs recurred in many donors.

These donors were members of the approximately 120-subject validation cohort, a group separate from the roughly 670-subject first cohort. Assay: immunoSEQ multiplex PCR; the TCRdb copy retains only in-frame clones and omits some. The sample includes 120,000 to 150,000 clones, roughly 87% of them seen just once. Sequencing was done on a sample of PBMCs. The V and J genes are TRBV10-1 and TRBJ1-3; possibly TRBD1 for D (6 bases). This TCR was recovered from a man in his late teens or twenties in good health and CMV-seropositive. CDR3 region: CAGPRDTSGNTIYF. The CDR3 DNA is TGCGCCGGCCCCCGGGACACCTCTGGAAACACCATATATTTT.